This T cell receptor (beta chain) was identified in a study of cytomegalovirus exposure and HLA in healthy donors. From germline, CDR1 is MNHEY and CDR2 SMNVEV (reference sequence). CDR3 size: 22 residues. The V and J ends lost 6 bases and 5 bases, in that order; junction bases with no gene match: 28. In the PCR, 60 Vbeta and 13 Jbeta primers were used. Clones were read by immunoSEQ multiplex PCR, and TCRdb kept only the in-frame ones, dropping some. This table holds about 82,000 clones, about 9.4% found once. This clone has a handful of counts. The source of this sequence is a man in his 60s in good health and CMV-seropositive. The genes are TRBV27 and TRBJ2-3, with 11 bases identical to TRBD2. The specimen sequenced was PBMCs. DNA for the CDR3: TGTGCCAGCAGGCCCCGACCATTCGCCCAAGCGCTAGCGGGAGGCCGGGAAGATACGCAGTATTTT. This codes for CASRPRPFAQALAGGREDTQYF.